A selection of T cell receptor beta chains follows, all from one sample in a study of CD8+CD57+ T cells in acquired aplastic anemia. TCRdb re-derived calls from the reads in MiXCR, one entry per CDR3 protein. Of roughly 260,000 distinct CDR3 sequences listed, more than 40% were seen once; the top ten hold 7.8%. The sequenced sample was sorted CD4+, CD8+, or CD8+CD57+ T cells (not recorded which) from PBMCs. The receptors come from a human donor with aplastic anemia. The CDR3 runs from the conserved cysteine through the conserved F or W.

>TRBJ1-2|TRBV19|13
CASSTIGDRYYTF
>TRBJ2-5|TRBV19|11
CASSSGWRQYF
>TRBJ2-5|TRBV29-1|17
CSVEVAPGGGLVETQYF
>TRBJ1-1|TRBV20-1|12
CSGRQGDTEAFF
>TRBJ2-7|TRBV6-1|13
CASFPIRGNEQYF
>TRBJ2-1|TRBV6-5|14
CASSHWDRGNEQFF
>TRBJ2-7|TRBV20-1|18
CSARDPSTSGRTSDEQYF
>TRBJ1-1|TRBV20-1|13
CSAWTGRNTEAFF
>TRBJ2-7|TRBV9|15
CASSLGTGLSNEQYF
>TRBJ2-7|TRBV6-1|16
CASSEAPGGGYDEQYF
>TRBJ1-6|TRBV6-5|16
CASSLLGDSYNSPLHF
>TRBJ1-5|TRBV13|16
CASSLSRGRGNQPQHF
>TRBJ2-1|TRBV10-3|15
CAISEGGAPYNEQFF
>TRBJ2-1|TRBV20-1|16
CSAELAFDSSYNEQFF
>TRBJ2-7|TRBV4-2|13
CASSQDRPKEQYF
>TRBJ2-7|TRBV7-9|12
CASRYGAHEQYF
>TRBJ2-3|TRBV29-1|14
CSVLGQGRTDTQYF
>TRBJ2-1|TRBV7-9|16
CASSLAQRQSFNEQFF
>TRBJ2-3|TRBV7-9|16
CASSRGTSAPGDTQYF
>TRBJ1-1|TRBV2|11
CASSGGREAFF
>TRBJ2-1|TRBV19|17
CASSIDWDRGTYNEQFF
>TRBJ2-1|TRBV7-8|15
CASSLPGGTTDEQFF
>TRBJ2-7|TRBV9|14
CASSAGSMGYEQYF
>TRBJ2-7|TRBV20-1|15
CSARGSSGADYEQYF
>TRBJ1-4|TRBV28|14
CASSLLGTNEKLFF
>TRBJ2-1|TRBV28|15
CASSRLGTEGNEQFF
>TRBJ1-1|TRBV20-1|12
CSARTVNTEAFF
>TRBJ1-4|TRBV19|16
CASSIPDRGPNEKLFF
>TRBJ2-6|TRBV15|14
CATSRTSGANVLTF
>TRBJ1-5|TRBV20-1|14
CSAQDRLSNQPQHF
>TRBJ2-7|TRBV13|15
CASSLKPSDSVEQYF
>TRBJ1-2|TRBV20-1|10
CSASAGGYTF
>TRBJ2-1|TRBV7-6|16
CASSLGPSGSLYEQFF
>TRBJ1-1|TRBV9|18
CASSVEVRVLGRNTEAFF
>TRBJ2-2|TRBV11-3|15
CASSSGQGGTGELFF